This T cell receptor beta chain derives from a study of shared clonotypes between healthy human individuals. CDR1 is GTSNPN and CDR2 is SVGIG in the germline V gene (reference sequence). V lost 7 bases and J lost 2, with 12 bases in between. The CDR3 covers 13 residues. Profiled with immunoSEQ multiplex PCR; TCRdb holds only in-frame clones, not every one. The sample lists some 650,000 clones, around 97% occurring once. As to this clone: Antigen: not known.

All donors were Caucasian adults living in Nashville, Tennessee. Overall study findings and caveats: It was the non-shared clonotypes that had lower generation probabilities than clonotypes shared by all four donors. Generally, naive subsets (rather than memory subsets) showed larger estimated richness.

V usage is TRBV30 and J usage is TRBJ2-1; D gene unclear. This receptor was taken from a woman in her thirties in good health. Sequences were obtained from naive CD4+ T cells sorted from blood. Subset meaning: CD45RA+ positively selected. In nucleotides, the CDR3 is TGTGCCTTCGAAGGTGGTACCTACAATGAGCAGTTCTTC. Protein product: CAFEGGTYNEQFF.